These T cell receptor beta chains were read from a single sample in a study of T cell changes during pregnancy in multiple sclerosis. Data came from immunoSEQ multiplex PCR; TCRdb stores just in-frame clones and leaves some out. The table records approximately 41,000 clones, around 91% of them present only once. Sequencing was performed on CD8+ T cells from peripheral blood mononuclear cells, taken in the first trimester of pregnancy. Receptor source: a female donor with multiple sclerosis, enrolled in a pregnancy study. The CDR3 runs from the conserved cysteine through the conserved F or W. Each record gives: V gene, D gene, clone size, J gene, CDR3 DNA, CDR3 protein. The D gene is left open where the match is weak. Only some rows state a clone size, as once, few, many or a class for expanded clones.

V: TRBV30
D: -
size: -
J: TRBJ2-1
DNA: TGTGCCTGGACCCAACACGACAGGCCCCTCTACAATGAGCAGTTCTTC
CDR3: CAWTQHDRPLYNEQFF

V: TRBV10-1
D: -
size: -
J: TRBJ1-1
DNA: TGCGCCAGCGTTGGGGGGACCGCGAACACTGAAGCTTTCTTT
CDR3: CASVGGTANTEAFF

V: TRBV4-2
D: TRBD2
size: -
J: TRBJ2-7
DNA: TGTGCCAGCAGCCAAGATCGGGCTAGCGGATACGAGCAGTACTTC
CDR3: CASSQDRASGYEQYF

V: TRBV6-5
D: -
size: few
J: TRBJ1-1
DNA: TGTGCCAGTACCTCAGTCGGGGGTATTGAAGCTTTCTTT
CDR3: CASTSVGGIEAFF

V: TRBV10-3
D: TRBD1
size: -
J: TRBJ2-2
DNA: TGTGCCATCCGACAGGGGGCTAGCACCGGGGAGCTGTTTTTT
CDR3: CAIRQGASTGELFF

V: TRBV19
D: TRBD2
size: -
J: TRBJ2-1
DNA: TGTGCCAGTAGTCCGGCTAGCGGGGGGGCCGGGGAGCAGTTCTTC
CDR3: CASSPASGGAGEQFF

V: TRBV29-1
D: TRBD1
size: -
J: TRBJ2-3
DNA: TGCAGCGTTGAGGGACAGGGTCCCAAAGATACGCAGTATTTT
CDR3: CSVEGQGPKDTQYF

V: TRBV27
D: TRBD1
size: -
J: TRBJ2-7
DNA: TGTGCCAGCAGAGGACAGGAGAAACCCTACGAGCAGTACTTC
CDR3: CASRGQEKPYEQYF

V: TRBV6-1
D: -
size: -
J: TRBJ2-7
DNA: TGTGCCAGCAGTGACGCTCGGGGAGCGAGAGGCCACGAGCAGTACTTC
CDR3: CASSDARGARGHEQYF

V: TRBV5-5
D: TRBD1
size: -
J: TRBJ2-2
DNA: TGTGCCAGCAGCCATACGACAGGGGTCAATAGGGAGCTGTTTTTT
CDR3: CASSHTTGVNRELFF

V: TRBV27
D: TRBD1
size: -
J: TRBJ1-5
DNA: TGTGCCAGCAGTTTAGGGACAGGGGGCAATCAGCCCCAGCATTTT
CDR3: CASSLGTGGNQPQHF

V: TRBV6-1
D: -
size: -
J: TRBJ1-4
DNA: TGTGCCAGCAGTTCCTCCGACAGGGAAAAACTGTTTTTT
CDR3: CASSSSDREKLFF

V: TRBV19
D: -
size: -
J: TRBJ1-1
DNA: TGTGCCAGTAGTATCGATAGAACAGGAAAGACAGTGAACACTGAAGCTTTCTTT
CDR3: CASSIDRTGKTVNTEAFF

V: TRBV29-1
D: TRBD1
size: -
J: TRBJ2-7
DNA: TGCAGCGCACGCCTGGACAGGGGGCGAATCCACGAGCAGTACTTC
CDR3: CSARLDRGRIHEQYF

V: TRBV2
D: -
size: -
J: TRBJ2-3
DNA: TGTGCCAGCAGCTTCCACCTACCCCCTAGCACAGATACGCAGTATTTT
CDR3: CASSFHLPPSTDTQYF

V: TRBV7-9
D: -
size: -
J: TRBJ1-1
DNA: TGTGCCAGCAGCTTAGCGTACCAGGCGTGGGGCCACACTGAAGCTTTCTTT
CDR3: CASSLAYQAWGHTEAFF

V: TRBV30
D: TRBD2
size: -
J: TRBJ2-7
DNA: TGTGCCTGGAGTGACCCCCCACTAGCGGGAGTATACGAGCAGTACTTC
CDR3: CAWSDPPLAGVYEQYF

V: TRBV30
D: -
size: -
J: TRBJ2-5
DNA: TGTGCCTGGAGTGTATTGAGCGGTCAATACCAAGAGACCCAGTACTTC
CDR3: CAWSVLSGQYQETQYF

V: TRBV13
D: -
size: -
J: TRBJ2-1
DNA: TGTGCCAGCAGCTTATTCGGGAGTAATGAGCAGTTCTTC
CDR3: CASSLFGSNEQFF

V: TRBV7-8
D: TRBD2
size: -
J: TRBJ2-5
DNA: TGTGCCAGCAGCCAGACTAGCGGGAGGGAGGAGACCCAGTACTTC
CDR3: CASSQTSGREETQYF

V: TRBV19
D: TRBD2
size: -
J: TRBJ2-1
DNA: TGTGCCTCGCGACTAGCGGGAGGGTACGATGAGCAGTTCTTC
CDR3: CASRLAGGYDEQFF

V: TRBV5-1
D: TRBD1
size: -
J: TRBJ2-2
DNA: TGCGCCAGCAGCCCGGGGACAGGGAGGAACACCGGGGAGCTGTTTTTT
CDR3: CASSPGTGRNTGELFF

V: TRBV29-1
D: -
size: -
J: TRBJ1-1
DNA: TGCAGCGTTGTCGGGTGGGGGGACGGAGAAGCTTTCTTT
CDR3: CSVVGWGDGEAFF

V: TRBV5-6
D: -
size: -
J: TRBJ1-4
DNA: TGTGCCAGCAGCTCCCGGTGGTATAATGAAAAACTGTTTTTT
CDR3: CASSSRWYNEKLFF

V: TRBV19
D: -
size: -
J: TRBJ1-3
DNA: TGTGCCAGTACCATCTCGGACAGACAGACCCTTCCCTCTGGAAACACCATATATTTT
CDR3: CASTISDRQTLPSGNTIYF

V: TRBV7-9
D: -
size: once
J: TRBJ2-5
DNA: TGTGCCAGCAGCTTAGCCCAATGGGACACAGAGACCCAGTACTTC
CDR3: CASSLAQWDTETQYF

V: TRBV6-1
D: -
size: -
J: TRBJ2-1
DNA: TGTGCCAGCAGTGGATTGACTAGTGGCAGTGAGCAGTTCTTC
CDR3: CASSGLTSGSEQFF

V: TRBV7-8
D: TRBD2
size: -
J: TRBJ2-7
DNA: TGTGCCAGCAGCTTAGGACTAGCGGGAGTCCCCGAGCAGTACTTC
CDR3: CASSLGLAGVPEQYF

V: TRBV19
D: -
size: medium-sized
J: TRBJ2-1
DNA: TGTGCCAGTAGTATAGCGGGGTTAGGCAATGAGCAGTTCTTC
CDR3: CASSIAGLGNEQFF

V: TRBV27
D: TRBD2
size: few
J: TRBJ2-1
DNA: TGTGCCAGCAGTATAGCGGGAGGGGACTACAATGAGCAGTTCTTC
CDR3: CASSIAGGDYNEQFF

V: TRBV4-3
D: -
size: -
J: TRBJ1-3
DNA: TGCGCCAGCAGCCAATTCAGGGTGAGCTCTGGAAACACCATATATTTT
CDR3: CASSQFRVSSGNTIYF

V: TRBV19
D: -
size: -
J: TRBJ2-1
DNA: TGTGCCAGTAGTACACCCCCCACCGGCTACAATGAGCAGTTCTTC
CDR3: CASSTPPTGYNEQFF

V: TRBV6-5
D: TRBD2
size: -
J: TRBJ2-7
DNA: TGTGCCAGCAGCCTAGCGGGCACCTCCTACGAGCAGTACTTC
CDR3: CASSLAGTSYEQYF

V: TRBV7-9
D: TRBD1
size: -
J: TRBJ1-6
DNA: TGTGCCAGCAGCTTAATTCGTGCAGGGGGTAATTCACCCCTCCACTTT
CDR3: CASSLIRAGGNSPLHF

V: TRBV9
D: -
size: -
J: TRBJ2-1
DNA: TGTGCCAGCAGCGTACAGGGTAAGCAGTTCTTC
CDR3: CASSVQGKQFF

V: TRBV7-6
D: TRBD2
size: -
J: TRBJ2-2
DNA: TGTGCCAGCAGCCCAGAAGCTAGCGGGTCCACCGGGGAGCTGTTTTTT
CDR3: CASSPEASGSTGELFF

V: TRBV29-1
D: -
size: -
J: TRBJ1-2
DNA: TGCAGCGTTGAAGGGACGGGGGTTTCCCCCGGGGTAAACTATGGCTACACCTTC
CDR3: CSVEGTGVSPGVNYGYTF

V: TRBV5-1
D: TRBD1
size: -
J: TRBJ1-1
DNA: TGCGCCAGCAGCCCCCTAACAGGGGGGCAAAACACTGAAGCTTTCTTT
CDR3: CASSPLTGGQNTEAFF

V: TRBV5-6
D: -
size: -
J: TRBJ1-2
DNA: TGTGCCAGCAGCTTGGAAGCAGGCCCCAAGTACGATGGCTACACCTTC
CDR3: CASSLEAGPKYDGYTF

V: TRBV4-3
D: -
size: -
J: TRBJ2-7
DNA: TGCGCCAGCAGCCAAGAAGGCGCCCAGGCACAGCAGTACTTC
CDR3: CASSQEGAQAQQYF

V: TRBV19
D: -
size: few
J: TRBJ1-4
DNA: TGTGCCAGTAGTATGGGGCAGGGAGGAGAAAAACTGTTTTTT
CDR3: CASSMGQGGEKLFF

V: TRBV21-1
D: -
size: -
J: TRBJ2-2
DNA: TGTGCCAGCAGCTTTGGTTGGGGGGACCCAAACACCGGGGAGCTGTTTTTT
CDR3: CASSFGWGDPNTGELFF

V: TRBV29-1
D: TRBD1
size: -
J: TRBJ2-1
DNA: TGCAGCGTTGCGGATTGGACAGGATTTTACGAGCAGTTCTTC
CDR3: CSVADWTGFYEQFF

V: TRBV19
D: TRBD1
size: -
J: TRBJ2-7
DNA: TGTGCCAGTAGTATGGGGACAGTCCACGAGCAGTACTTC
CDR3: CASSMGTVHEQYF

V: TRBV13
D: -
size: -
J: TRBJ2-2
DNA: TGTGCCAGCAGCTTAGATAGAGCGACCGGGGAGCTGTTTTTT
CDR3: CASSLDRATGELFF

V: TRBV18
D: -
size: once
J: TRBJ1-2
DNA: TGTGCCAGCTCACCAAGATACCGCGACAGACATCCTATGGATGGCTACACCTTC
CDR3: CASSPRYRDRHPMDGYTF

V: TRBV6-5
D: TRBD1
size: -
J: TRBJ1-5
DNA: TGTGCCAGCAGTTACGGGACAGGGGCAAATCAGCCCCAGCATTTT
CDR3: CASSYGTGANQPQHF

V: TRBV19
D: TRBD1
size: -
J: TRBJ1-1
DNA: TGTGCCAGCCAACAGGGGGACACTGAAGCTTTCTTT
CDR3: CASQQGDTEAFF

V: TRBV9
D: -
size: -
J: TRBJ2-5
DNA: TGTGCCAGCAGCGTATTCTCAGGGTCCGAGACCCAGTACTTC
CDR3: CASSVFSGSETQYF

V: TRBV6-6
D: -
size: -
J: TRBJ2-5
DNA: TGTGCCAGCAGTTACTCGGCGGACCAGTACTTC
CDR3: CASSYSADQYF

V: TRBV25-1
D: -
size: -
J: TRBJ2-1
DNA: TGTGCCAGCAGTGAATTAGACAACTACAATGAGCAGTTCTTC
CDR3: CASSELDNYNEQFF

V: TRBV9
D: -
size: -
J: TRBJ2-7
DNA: TGTGCCAGCAGCGTAGCAGGGGTGGACTACGAGCAGTACTTC
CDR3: CASSVAGVDYEQYF

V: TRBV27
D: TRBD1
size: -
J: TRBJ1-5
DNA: TGTGCCAGCAGTTTATGGGGACAGGGAAGCAATCAGCCCCAGCATTTT
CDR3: CASSLWGQGSNQPQHF

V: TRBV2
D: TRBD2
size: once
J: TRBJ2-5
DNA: TGTGCCAGCAGTGAAAGATTAGCGGGTCAAGAGACCCAGTACTTC
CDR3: CASSERLAGQETQYF

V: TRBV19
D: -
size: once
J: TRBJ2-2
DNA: TGTGCCAGTAGTACCACTAGTAGGGAGTCCGGGGAGCTGTTTTTT
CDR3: CASSTTSRESGELFF